This TCR beta chain was recovered during a study of post-analysis software for immune sequencing data. General study findings and limits: Controls had significantly higher normalized Chao1 diversity than multiple sclerosis patients. Pronounced co-clustering by F measure was evident among identically batched samples. When patients were compared with controls, four to six TRBV segments were more frequent, TRBV5-6, TRBV5-1 and TRBV20-1 among them.

Germline trimming cut 4 bases from V and 5 bases from J; bases unmatched to any gene: 3. The CDR3 is 14 residues long. On this clonotype itself: Its antigen is undetermined.

Unique molecular identifiers featured in each of the TCR beta cDNA libraries. TCRdb independently ran MiXCR on the PCR reads; one entry per CDR3 protein. The data show 740,000 or so distinct CDR3 sequences, with around 50% seen just once and 4.6% held by the top ten. The source of this sequence is a girl aged 10 to 17 with multiple sclerosis. The chain has TRBV12-3 or TRBV12-4 and TRBJ1-1, with 11 bases fitting TRBD1. Sequencing was performed on blood. The CDR3 here is CASSSGTGGTEAFF. The CDR3 region has the DNA TGTGCCAGCAGTTCCGGGACAGGGGGAACTGAAGCTTTCTTT.